This T cell receptor beta chain was obtained from a study of molecular identifiers for immune sequencing clone quantification listed by TCRdb under 2018. Study-wide context: For a replicate experiment, the RNA from either about 20,000 or 100,000 naive CD8 T cells was divided into five aliquots, and four of those aliquots went on to sequencing. The study was a methods study using CD8 T cells to benchmark molecular-identifier clustering-based TCR repertoire sequencing (MIDCIRS) and TCR RNA copy counting.

Overall study results and their limits: Spiked-in Jurkat TCR RNA equal to a single cell's worth was reported to be detectable even within 1,100,000 naive CD8 T cells. Without barcode sub-clustering, chimeric consensus sequences inflated TCR diversity; chimeras reached as high as 47%. Modeling estimated 3 to 3.5 recovered TCR RNA copies per cell, compared with about ten by digital PCR, which implies roughly 27% capture efficiency. Clones above 20 RNA copies held over 97% of molecules in CMV-specific effector cells but under 1% in naive cells. Highly expanded clone sizes could be underestimated if identical TCR molecules share a barcode. Naive libraries contained spiked-in Jurkat TCR RNA (roughly 10 copies' worth), which is not part of the donor repertoire.

Libraries were made using PCR. Sequencing was performed on a NextSeq 500. Bulk TCR libraries were made following a previously described method, with the TCR primers given in Table S5. The Qiagen AllPrep DNA/RNA kit was used to purify total RNA. Before analysis, reads from multiple sequencing runs of the same library were pooled. In the source study's methods: Reads were retained only if the reads had an exact TCR constant sequence, and the retained reads were trimmed to 150 nt and grouped according to their 12-nt molecular barcodes. Reads within each barcode group were sub-clustered using a 15% Levenshtein threshold, and quality-weighted consensus sequences were constructed for each RNA molecule. Non-functional sequences were excluded, and lower-count sequences lying one edit away from another sequence were also excluded. Barcode sub-clusters with fewer than 20% of the maximum read count were removed, based on fitting two negative binomial distributions. TCRdb ran its own pipeline on the public reads, namely fastp trimming at Q25 and MiXCR clone calling, and kept in-frame beta chains. Merged by CDR3 protein, the rows form single entries marked with the most common genes and DNA. In this record, the V and J calls reflect TCRdb's handling and not the investigators' own analysis. The sample table holds about 100,000 distinct CDR3 sequences, of which about 35% were seen once. Jointly, the top ten make up around 3.9% of the sample.

For this clonotype: Its specific antigen is unknown. Per-base qualities were not stored, and no clone one base away is much larger.

Libraries of naive CD8 T cells were built from anywhere between roughly 17,000 and 1,100,000 sorted cells, with 10%, 30% or 50% of the purified RNA used. On a BD FACSAria II, naive CD8 T cells were FACS-sorted as CD8+CD4-CCR7+CD45RA+ and collected into RLT Plus buffer. Roughly ten TCR copies' worth of Jurkat RNA were spiked into roughly 17,000-1,100,000 naive CD8 T cell samples to test detection sensitivity. Enrichment of CD8 T cells was performed with RosetteSep CD8+ T Cell Enrichment Cocktail and Ficoll-Paque, after which ACK red cell lysis was carried out. The specimen was naive CD8+ T cells from blood, with Jurkat cell RNA spiked in. Interpreted using the paper, the cell subset or site label stands for: FACS-sorted CD8+CD4-CCR7+CD45RA+ naive T cells. This TCR came from a human donor in good health. Some libraries in this study had Jurkat cell RNA spiked in.

The CDR3 protein: CASSQIGHSTDTQYF. The DNA sequence is as follows: TGTGCCAGCAGTCAGATTGGTCATTCCACAGATACGCAGTATTTT. Recombination linked TRBV12-3 or TRBV12-4 to TRBJ2-3; confidence is insufficient to name the D gene. The junction carries 14 bases between V and J, which are trimmed by 5 bases and 2 bases respectively. The CDR3, from cysteine to phenylalanine, totals 15 residues. CDR3 DNA is the only sequence kept; it has 45 bases, read in frame from the first base.